The table lists the clone carrying this TCR beta chain with a count of one. Its target is unknown. The primer mix had 60 Vbeta and 13 Jbeta primers. Sequencing used immunoSEQ multiplex PCR; TCRdb keeps in-frame clones, though not all of them. The data show about 57,000 clones, approximately 75% seen once. This sample stems from a study of cytomegalovirus exposure and HLA in healthy donors. Regarding the study as a whole: Earlier findings revealed that most TCR beta V segments proved productive either about 90% or about 30% of the time.

The specimen was PBMCs. The sequence was obtained from a man aged 25 to 40 in good health and CMV-seropositive.

CDR3 nucleotide sequence: TGTGCCAGCACCTACGGACAGGACACAGATACGCAGTATTTT. Encoded protein: CASTYGQDTDTQYF. The chain has TRBV28 and TRBJ2-3, with 7 bases fitting TRBD1. V shed 7 bases and J 2 bases; nucleotides not matched to a gene: 6. Germline V CDR1 and CDR2: MDHEN, SYDVKM. This CDR3 contains 14 residues.